This T cell receptor beta chain was obtained from a study of T-cell reconstitution after alpha-beta-depleted transplantation in children. General study findings and limits: It was surviving recipient T cells and thymic progenitors that gave some patients high TCRbeta diversity at day 60. Newly produced T cells mostly accounted for T-cell counts and diversity one year post-transplant. Where alpha-beta T cells came from about two months after transplant was reportedly several hundred expanded graft clones.

Unique molecular identifiers were incorporated during preparation of the TCRbeta library. One entry per CDR3 protein results from TCRdb running MiXCR on the PCR reads. In the table there are 440,000 or so distinct CDR3 sequences, approximately 42% of which are singletons. The table lists this clonotype with a count of one. Its target is unknown. The sequence was obtained from a girl aged 2 to 10 with aplastic anemia, due to receive a stem cell transplant. Sequencing was performed on PBMCs, taken before TCRalphabeta/CD19-depleted stem cell transplant.

CDR3 sequence reads: CSVGTFGAGNTEAFF. In nucleotides, the CDR3 is TGCAGCGTGGGGACCTTTGGGGCGGGTAACACTGAAGCTTTCTTT. The chain recombines TRBV29-1 with TRBJ1-1, with D possibly TRBD1 on 5 matching bases. The germline V and J ends were trimmed by 6 bases and 2 bases, with 19 bases remaining between them. Germline CDR1 SQVTM, CDR2 ANQGSEA. CDR3 length equals 15 residues.